One sample yielded the 21 T cell receptor beta chains listed below, sequenced in a study of tissue T cells after allogeneic stem cell transplantation. Data came from immunoSEQ multiplex PCR; TCRdb stores just in-frame clones and leaves some out. The table has approximately 50,000 clones, 73% seen once. Material for sequencing was sorted cells pooled from one or two spleens. The receptors were gathered from a pool of C57BL/6 mice in good health.

As regards this clone: Gene names and germline match the mouse. The read terminates 1 residue before the CDR3 end, so the remaining end is supplied by the germline J gene. This chain uses TRBV3 with TRBJ1-1; D is undetermined. Germline CDR1 reads SNHLY; CDR2 reads FYNGKV (reference sequence). V was cut by 2 bases and J by 8 bases, with 6 bases left in between. The CDR3 has 11 residues. CDR3 bases read: TGTGCCAGCAGCTTATCCCCGGAAGTCTTC. Its protein is CASSLSPEVF. The CDR3 reads in full as CASSLSPEVFF.

This clone is a singleton in its sample. Gene names are the mouse ones. The read stops 1 residue short of the end of the CDR3; the missing end is completed from the germline J gene. The chain links TRBV29 to TRBJ1-1, with 7 bases identical to TRBD1. This CDR3 is 15 amino acids long. Germline V lookup: CDR1 MSHET, CDR2 SYDVDS. V trimming: 1 base; J trimming: 1 base; junction bases outside the gene matches: 3. The CDR3: CASSLFRGRNTEVFF. The part of the CDR3 DNA that was read is TGTGCTAGCAGTTTATTCAGGGGGAGAAACACAGAAGTCTTC.

With regard to this clone: These gene names are mouse names. The read terminates 1 residue before the CDR3 end, so the remaining end is supplied by the germline J gene. J is TRBJ1-1 and V is TRBV19; D gene ambiguous. CDR1 and CDR2 from the germline V gene are FNHDT and SITEND (reference sequence). The V end lost 6 bases, the J end lost 0 bases, and 9 bases lay between the germline ends. CDR3 length: 13 amino acids. The part of the CDR3 DNA that was read is TGTGCCAGCACCCAGGTTCCAAACACAGAAGTCTTC. This gives the protein CASTQVPNTEVF. The whole CDR3 sequence is CASTQVPNTEVFF.

On this clone itself: Gene names are the mouse ones. The missing CDR3 end, 1 residue past where the read stops, is filled in from the germline J gene. Different DNA sequences within this sample yield the same CDR3. The rearrangement joins TRBV3 to TRBJ2-5; 8 bases map to TRBD1. Germline lookup yields CDR1 SNHLY and CDR2 FYNGKV (reference sequence). The CDR3 runs to 13 residues. V lost 4 bases, J lost 4 bases, and 1 base stayed unmatched. CDR3 region: CASSSTGEDTQYF. The CDR3 DNA, read in part, is TGTGCCAGCAGCTCGACAGGGGAAGACACCCAGTAC.

About this clone: Gene and germline names: mouse. The read ends 1 residue early relative to the CDR3; the germline J gene fills the gap. The chain joins TRBV3 to TRBJ2-5, with 9 positions matching TRBD2. Germline V gene lookup returns CDR1 SNHLY and CDR2 FYNGKV (reference sequence). Losses at the gene ends were 1 base for V and 7 bases for J; bases not matched to a gene: 6. CDR3 length: 15 amino acids. The CDR3 sequence is CASSLVLGGEYTQYF. Incomplete CDR3 DNA: TGTGCCAGCAGCTTAGTACTGGGGGGAGAATACACCCAGTAC.

To note about this clone: The listed genes are named as in mouse. Coverage ceases 1 residue before the CDR3 finishes, and the germline J gene fills in the end. V usage is TRBV16 and J usage is TRBJ2-7; 7 positions agree with TRBD1. The V gene end was trimmed by 0 bases and the J gene end by 6 bases; junction bases not matched to a gene: 5. Germline-derived CDR1 and CDR2 are SGHSA and FRNQAP. The CDR3 length is 14 residues. The CDR3 is CASSLDGTVSEQYF. The DNA read from the CDR3 is TGTGCAAGCAGCTTAGATGGGACAGTGAGTGAACAGTAC.

This clone came up a few times. Gene names refer to mouse genes. The sequence runs out 1 residue before the end of the CDR3; the remainder is reconstructed from the germline J gene. The chain couples TRBV21 to TRBJ1-3; tentative D call: TRBD1 (5 bases). TRBV21 is filed as an ORF, its function uncertain. The CDR3 has 14 amino acids. Trimming took 7 bases from V and 3 from J, leaving 13 bases between them. Partial CDR3 DNA: TGTGCTAGCATAGTGGGGCGCGGTGGAAATACGCTCTAT. Translated: CASIVGRGGNTLY. The full CDR3 reads CASIVGRGGNTLYF.

Details on this clone: Gene names follow the mouse nomenclature. The read falls 1 residue short of the CDR3 end, and the missing part is taken from the germline J gene. This chain connects TRBV5 to TRBJ1-1; 10 nucleotides match TRBD1. The germline V gene has CDR1 LGHNA and CDR2 YNLKQL (reference sequence). Trimming cost V 2 bases and J 7 bases; bases outside gene matches: 4. The CDR3 runs 14 residues. Here the CDR3 reads CASSQSGQGIEVFF. CDR3 DNA, as far as it was read: TGTGCCAGCAGCCAATCGGGACAGGGGATAGAAGTCTTC.

Points on this clone: The genes are named according to mouse. The observed sequence ends 1 residue before the CDR3 terminus, with the missing tail filled in from the germline J gene. The chain links TRBV3 to TRBJ1-3, with D unresolved. The CDR3 is 14 residues long. From germline, CDR1 is SNHLY and CDR2 FYNGKV (reference sequence). Trimming cost V 3 bases and J 0 bases, with 6 bases left between them. CDR3 DNA, as far as it was read: TGTGCCAGCAGCTTTTCATATTCTGGAAATACGCTCTAT. Translated, it gives CASSFSYSGNTLY. The full CDR3 protein is CASSFSYSGNTLYF.

Concerning this clone itself: Gene names follow the mouse nomenclature. The sequence runs out 1 residue before the end of the CDR3; the remainder is reconstructed from the germline J gene. The rearrangement uses TRBV13-1 and TRBJ2-5, with D tentatively TRBD1 (5 bases). CDR3 length: 12 residues. With 3 bases removed from V and 6 bases from J, the gap between germline ends came to 8 bases. CDR1 is NSHNY, CDR2 SYGAGN, per germline. The CDR3 reads CASSANRDTQYF. The CDR3 DNA, read in part, is TGTGCCAGCAGTGCCAACAGGGACACCCAGTAC.

Remarks on this clone: Gene names refer to mouse genes. The CDR3 is cut off 1 residue early in the read; its end comes from the germline J gene. This specimen includes other DNA sequences encoding the same CDR3. The chain couples TRBV13-2 to TRBJ2-3, with a tentative D call TRBD2 (7 bases). This CDR3 spans 15 amino acids. V dropped 1 base and J dropped 0 bases, with 9 bases sitting between them. From germline, CDR1 is NNHNN and CDR2 SYGAGS (reference sequence). CDR3 protein: CASGDLGASAETLYF. CDR3 DNA, as far as it was read: TGTGCCAGCGGTGATCTGGGGGCTAGTGCAGAAACGCTGTAT.

A note on this clone: Mouse germline and gene names are used. The CDR3 end falls 1 residue outside the read, so it is completed with the germline J gene. The genes are TRBV13-2 and TRBJ2-5; TRBD2 matches at 10 bases. The length of the CDR3 is 16 residues. From germline, CDR1 is NNHNN and CDR2 SYGAGS (reference sequence). V shed 3 bases and J 1 base; nucleotides not matched to a gene: 5. The CDR3 here is CASGGAGGAYQDTQYF. Incomplete CDR3 DNA: TGTGCCAGCGGTGGGGCTGGGGGGGCGTACCAAGACACCCAGTAC.

With regard to this clone: Mouse names are used for the genes. The missing CDR3 end, 1 residue past where the read stops, is filled in from the germline J gene. This chain connects TRBV31 to TRBJ1-4, with 7 bases lining up with TRBD1. Germline V gene data show CDR1 as GKSSPN and CDR2 as SITVG. The V segment lost 5 bases and the J segment 4 bases; nucleotides outside the gene matches: 1. This CDR3 spans 12 amino acids. Partial CDR3 DNA: TGTGCCTGGGGGGACAGCAACGAAAGATTATTT. This encodes CAWGDSNERLF. The whole CDR3 protein is CAWGDSNERLFF.

As regards this clone: Gene names denote mouse genes. The read halts 1 residue ahead of the CDR3 end, with the missing end drawn from the germline J gene. The sample carries other DNA sequences with the same CDR3. The chain is built from TRBV13-2 and TRBJ2-5; no reliable D call. The CDR3 length is 10 residues. V was clipped by 5 bases and J by 3 bases, with 1 base between them. The germline V gene has CDR1 NNHNN and CDR2 SYGAGS (reference sequence). CDR3 DNA, as far as it was read: TGTGCCAGCGGACAAGACACCCAGTAC. Protein: CASGQDTQY. The whole CDR3 protein is CASGQDTQYF.

Details on this clone: Gene names follow the mouse nomenclature. The CDR3 goes on 1 residue after the read ends, and that part is filled in from the germline J gene. The V call is TRBV4, the J call TRBJ2-3; the match to TRBD2 covers 10 bases. The J segment lost 1 base and the V segment lost 3 bases, leaving 1 base of the junction unmatched. The CDR3 is made up of 15 amino acids. Germline CDR1 and CDR2: LGHDT and YNNKQL (reference sequence). The covered CDR3 bases are TGTGCCAGCAGCTACTGGGGGGGCGGTGCAGAAACGCTGTAT. Amino acid sequence: CASSYWGGGAETLY. The full CDR3 protein reads CASSYWGGGAETLYF.

Worth noting for this clone: Mouse germline and gene names are used. The read halts 1 residue ahead of the CDR3 end, with the missing end drawn from the germline J gene. The rearrangement uses TRBV26 and TRBJ2-1, with 7 nucleotides matching TRBD2. Trimming at V came to 6 bases and at J to 0 bases, leaving 5 bases not matched to a gene. The CDR3 runs to 15 residues. Germline CDR1 KGHPV, CDR2 FQNQEV (reference sequence). CDR3 bases read: TGTGCCAGCAGCCTTGACTGGGTTAACTATGCTGAGCAGTTC. It translates to CASSLDWVNYAEQF. The full CDR3 is CASSLDWVNYAEQFF. The variable domain in full, with the rest retrieved from reference TRBV26 and TRBJ2-1, is NSKVIQTPRYLVKGQGQKAKMRCIPEKGHPVVFWYQQNKNNEFKFLINFQNQEVLQQIDMTEKRFSAECPSNSPCSLEIQSSEAGDSALYLCASSLDWVNYAEQFFGPGTRLTVL.

As regards this clone: Mouse gene names and germline throughout. Read sequence stops 1 residue before the CDR3 end, and the germline J gene provides the missing end. This chain joins TRBV2 and TRBJ2-4; 12 bases line up with TRBD1. Per the germline V gene, CDR1 is LGHNA and CDR2 is YSYQKL. Trimming at V came to 1 base and at J to 0 bases, leaving 2 bases not matched to a gene. The CDR3 spans 17 residues. The sequenced part of the CDR3 DNA is TGTGCCAGCAGCCAAGCGGGACAGGGGGCGAGTCAAAACACCTTGTAC. It translates to CASSQAGQGASQNTLY. The whole CDR3 sequence reads CASSQAGQGASQNTLYF.

This clone was counted only a few times. Mouse gene names and germline throughout. In the same sample, other DNA sequences code for this CDR3. Incomplete CDR3 DNA: TGTGCCTGGAGTTCAGGGAACAACCAGGCTCCGCTT. This gives the protein CAWSSGNNQAPL. The CDR3 in its entirety is CAWSSGNNQAPLF. The V gene is TRBV31, the J gene TRBJ1-5; the D gene is possibly TRBD1 (5 bases). The observed sequence ends 1 residue before the CDR3 terminus, with the missing tail filled in from the germline J gene. CDR1 GKSSPN and CDR2 SITVG come from the germline V gene. Trimming removed 2 bases from V and 1 base from J, with 6 bases in between. This CDR3 contains 13 residues.

Turning to this clone: The gene symbols are mouse symbols. The CDR3 end is not reached by the read, which stops 1 residue before it; the germline J gene fills it in. The V call is TRBV3, the J call TRBJ2-3; TRBD1 matches at 12 bases. The CDR3 totals 16 residues. Germline V gene data show CDR1 as SNHLY and CDR2 as FYNGKV (reference sequence). J was trimmed by 0 bases and V by 4 bases; bases with no gene match: 2. Partial CDR3 DNA: TGTGCCAGCAGCTCGGGACAGGGGGCGAGTGCAGAAACGCTGTAT. It codes for CASSSGQGASAETLY. The CDR3 reads in full as CASSSGQGASAETLYF.

As concerns this clone: Gene names refer to mouse genes. Read sequence stops 1 residue before the CDR3 end, and the germline J gene provides the missing end. The chain has TRBV2 and TRBJ2-2; no reliable D call. V was shortened by 0 bases and J by 2 bases, with 4 bases between the two germline ends. The CDR3 sequence is 14 residues long. Germline V gene sequence: CDR1 LGHNA, CDR2 YSYQKL. CDR3 DNA, as far as it was read: TGTGCCAGCAGCCAAGACAGCAACACCGGGCAGCTCTAC. Translating gives CASSQDSNTGQLY. The entire CDR3 protein is CASSQDSNTGQLYF.

On this clone itself: All gene names here are mouse names. Read coverage stops 1 residue before the CDR3 terminus; the germline J gene supplies the remainder. The chain links TRBV2 to TRBJ2-1; 10 nucleotides agree with TRBD2. The ends lost 1 base at V and 6 bases at J; junction bases unmatched: 3. Germline CDR1 LGHNA, CDR2 YSYQKL. This CDR3 spans 15 amino acids. This CDR3 is CASSQGLGGRAEQFF. The DNA read from the CDR3 is TGTGCCAGCAGCCAAGGGCTGGGGGGGCGTGCTGAGCAGTTC.